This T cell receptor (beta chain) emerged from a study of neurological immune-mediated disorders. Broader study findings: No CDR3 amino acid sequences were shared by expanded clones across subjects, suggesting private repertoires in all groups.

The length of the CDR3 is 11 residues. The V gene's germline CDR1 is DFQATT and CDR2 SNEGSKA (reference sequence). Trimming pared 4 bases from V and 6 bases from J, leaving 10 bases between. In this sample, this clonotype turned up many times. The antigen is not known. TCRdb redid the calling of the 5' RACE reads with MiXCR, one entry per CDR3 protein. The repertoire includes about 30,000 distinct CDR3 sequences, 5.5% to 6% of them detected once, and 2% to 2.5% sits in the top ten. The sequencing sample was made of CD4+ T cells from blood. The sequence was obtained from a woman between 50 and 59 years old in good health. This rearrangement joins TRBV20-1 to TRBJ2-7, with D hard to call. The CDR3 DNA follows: TGCAGTGCTAAAGGTTTCGGCGAGCAGTACTTC. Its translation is CSAKGFGEQYF.